This paragraph reports one TCR beta chain. Per the original data handling: Using reference gene primer amplification, nucleated cell counts were estimated. Produced via immunoSEQ multiplex PCR; TCRdb's table is partial and in-frame only. The D gene and trimming were derived from the DNA, and the V and J assignments and clone size from that table. Of about 83,000 clones in the sample, about 87% were seen once. The sample is drawn from a study of blood T cell repertoires in COVID-19. Across the whole study: Material from acute and convalescent COVID-19 was sourced from the United States, Italy and Spain.

This TCR was recovered from a man older than 75 with active or convalescent COVID-19. Sequenced material: peripheral blood.

CDR3 sequence (DNA): TGTGCCAGCTCATTGAACAGGGAGTTTAACACTGAAGCTTTCTTT. Protein product: CASSLNREFNTEAFF. This chain uses TRBV18 with TRBJ1-1; a possible D gene is TRBD1 (6 bases). Germline V gene sequence: CDR1 KGHSH, CDR2 LQKENI. V was pared by 5 bases and J by 2 bases, with 15 bases between. The CDR3 extends over 15 amino acids.